The following is a T cell receptor beta chain sequence with its context. The antigen remains undetermined. At one end the junction does not follow the germline gene, possibly because of a read error. These data belong to a study of shared clonotypes between healthy human individuals. Study details: Each donor contributed plates that comprised three CD4 naive, three CD4 memory, two CD8 naive and one CD8 memory. General observations from the study: Deeper or shallower sequencing was expected to change how clonotypes are shared among donors. Shared clonotypes across all four donors exceeded non-shared ones in generation probability.

Germline V gene lookup returns CDR1 SGHRS and CDR2 YFSETQ. There are 15 residues in the CDR3. Replicate sorted-subset PCRs were loaded with around 220 ng DNA, 29,000 or so T cell genomes. Sequencing used immunoSEQ multiplex PCR; TCRdb keeps in-frame clones, though not all of them. The data show about 1 million clones, 65% to 75% seen once. The rearrangement uses TRBV5-1 and TRBJ2-2; D not resolved. Sequenced sample: memory CD4+ T cells sorted from blood. The subset here: CD45RA-negative fraction. The receptor was derived from a man younger than 30 in good health. The CDR3 sequence is CASSQDRLSTGELFF. DNA for the CDR3: TGTGCCAGCAGCCAAGACCGACTCAGCACCGGGGAGCTGTTTTTT.